These 32 T cell receptor beta chains were all obtained from the same sample, sequenced in a study of blood T cell repertoires in COVID-19. Produced via immunoSEQ multiplex PCR; TCRdb's table is partial and in-frame only. The table lists 130,000 to 150,000 clones, 88% of them singletons. Sequences were obtained from PBMCs or T cells enriched from blood (not recorded which). The receptors derive from a woman aged 25 to 39 with acute COVID-19.

The chain recombines TRBV10-3 with TRBJ1-3; a weak D match, TRBD1 (5 bases). Germline V gene data show CDR1 as ENHRY and CDR2 as SYGVKD. This CDR3 is built from 12 residues. V lost 10 bases to trimming and J lost 3 bases, with 10 bases between them. The CDR3 region is CASSGLGNTIYF. In nucleotides, the CDR3 is TGTGCCAGCTCAGGGCTTGGAAACACCATATATTTT.

J is TRBJ2-5 and V is TRBV20-1; 7 nucleotides align to TRBD1. The CDR3 is 11 amino acids. Germline CDR1 reads DFQATT; CDR2 reads SNEGSKA (reference sequence). Germline trimming cut 6 bases from V and 5 bases from J; bases unmatched to any gene: 3. This CDR3 reads CSAPQGETQYF. The CDR3 DNA reads TGCAGTGCCCCACAGGGGGAGACCCAGTACTTC.

The gene calls are TRBV7-9 and TRBJ1-4, with 9 bases matching TRBD1. The trim removed 5 bases at V and 10 bases at J, leaving 8 bases unmatched. Looked up from germline, CDR1 is SEHNR and CDR2 is FQNEAQ (reference sequence). CDR3 size: 14 residues. The CDR3 coding sequence is TGTGCCAGCAGCCAAACAGGGGGCGCTGGAAAACTGTTTTTT. It specifies CASSQTGGAGKLFF.

The V call is TRBV28, the J call TRBJ2-5; D uncertain. V was clipped by 7 bases and J by 4 bases, with 13 bases between them. Per the germline V gene, CDR1 is MDHEN and CDR2 is SYDVKM. The length of the CDR3 is 13 residues. In DNA form, the CDR3 reads TGTGCCAGCAAAAATAGCTTTAGAGAGACCCAGTACTTC. It is translated as CASKNSFRETQYF.

The chain links TRBV2 to TRBJ2-3; 7 bases are shared with TRBD2. The J segment lost 1 base and the V segment lost 2 bases, leaving 3 bases of the junction unmatched. The CDR3 contains 15 residues. The germline V gene has CDR1 SNHLY and CDR2 FYNNEI. The CDR3 region is CASSEQAGGTDTQYF. The CDR3 DNA reads TGTGCCAGCAGTGAACAGGCGGGAGGCACAGATACGCAGTATTTT.

The chain has TRBV28 and TRBJ2-7; a weak D match, TRBD2 (5 bases). From germline, CDR1 is MDHEN and CDR2 SYDVKM. Trimming took 7 bases from V and 2 from J, leaving 9 bases between them. The CDR3 is made up of 12 amino acids. The CDR3 DNA reads TGTGCCAGCAAGGGAGTGACCTACGAGCAGTACTTC. It specifies CASKGVTYEQYF. The full variable domain, in which reference TRBV28 and TRBJ2-7 provide the parts outside the CDR3, is DVKVTQSSRYLVKRTGEKVFLECVQDMDHENMFWYRQDPGLGLRLIYFSYDVKMKEKGDIPEGYSVSREKKERFSLILESASTNQTSMYLCASKGVTYEQYFGPGTRLTVT.

The genes are TRBV3-1 (or the pseudogene TRBV3-2) and TRBJ1-6, with 8 positions matching TRBD1. V was pared by 6 bases and J by 7 bases, with 5 bases of the junction left unmatched. The CDR3 totals 14 residues. CDR1 and CDR2 from the germline V gene are LGHDT and YNNKEL (reference sequence). The CDR3 sequence is CASRAGQANSPLHF. As DNA, the CDR3 is TGTGCCAGCAGAGCGGGACAGGCAAATTCACCCCTCCACTTT.

The V and J genes are TRBV2 and TRBJ1-4; D gene uncertain. Germline CDR1 reads SNHLY; CDR2 reads FYNNEI. Trimming stripped 2 bases from V and 10 bases from J, with 20 bases between. The CDR3 extends over 16 amino acids. For the CDR3, the DNA is TGTGCCAGCAGTGAACGTCAGTCGGGTGAATTGGGAAAACTGTTTTTT. Its protein is CASSERQSGELGKLFF.

The V and J genes are TRBV19 and TRBJ1-5; D is unresolved. V was cut by 7 bases and J by 0 bases, with 10 bases left in between. The CDR3 covers 14 residues. The germline V gene has CDR1 LNHDA and CDR2 SQIVND (reference sequence). CDR3 bases: TGTGCCAGTACCTCCGCCAGTAGCAATCAGCCCCAGCATTTT. Amino acids: CASTSASSNQPQHF.

The V gene is TRBV7-9, the J gene TRBJ2-7; D possibly corresponds to TRBD1 (5 bases). Per germline, CDR1 SEHNR and CDR2 FQNEAQ (reference sequence). This CDR3 contains 15 residues. V was trimmed by 3 bases and J by 0 bases, leaving 12 bases between them. CDR3 nucleotides: TGTGCCAGCAGCTTTGGGCGGACAAGCTCCTACGAGCAGTACTTC. It codes for CASSFGRTSSYEQYF.

This clone was detected only once. Written as DNA, the CDR3 is TGCAGTGCTAGTAGGGGGTCTGGGTTCACAGATACGCAGTATTTT. It is translated as CSASRGSGFTDTQYF. The chain couples TRBV20-1 to TRBJ2-3; possible D gene TRBD1, 6 bases. Germline assignment: CDR1 DFQATT and CDR2 SNEGSKA (reference sequence). The CDR3 runs 15 residues. Trimming removed 3 bases at V and 2 bases at J, with 15 bases between.

The CDR3 protein is CASSEAPGTSGTSTDTQYF. In DNA, the CDR3 is TGTGCCAGCAGTGAAGCCCCCGGGACTAGCGGAACTAGCACAGATACGCAGTATTTT. This chain uses TRBV6-1 with TRBJ2-3, with 11 bases aligning to TRBD2. This CDR3 has 19 amino acids. Trimming removed 0 bases from V and 0 bases from J; junction bases left unmatched: 8. Germline CDR1 is MNHNS and CDR2 is SASEGT.

The CDR3 DNA reads TGTGCCAGCAGCTTATCCGCAGGGGTTGGAAACACCATATATTTT. Translating it yields CASSLSAGVGNTIYF. The V call is TRBV7-6, the J call TRBJ1-3, with D perhaps TRBD1 (6 bases). CDR1 SGHVS and CDR2 FNYEAQ come from the germline V gene. Trimming shortened V by 2 bases and J by 3 bases, and 11 bases separated the two germline ends. This CDR3 region has 15 residues. Combining the CDR3 with reference TRBV7-6 and TRBJ1-3 gives the whole variable domain GAGVSQSPRYKVTKRGQDVALRCDPISGHVSLYWYRQALGQGPEFLTYFNYEAQQDKSGLPNDRFSAERPEGSISTLTIQRTEQRDSAMYRCASSLSAGVGNTIYFGEGSWLTVV.

This chain connects TRBV7-2 to TRBJ2-1; 10 bases are shared with TRBD2. CDR3 length: 16 residues. The trim removed 0 bases at V and 4 bases at J, leaving 3 bases unmatched. Germline CDR1 reads SGHTA; CDR2 reads FQGNSA. The CDR3 bases are TGTGCCAGCAGCTTAGCGTGGACTAGCGGATACAATGAGCAGTTCTTC. This gives the protein CASSLAWTSGYNEQFF. The complete variable domain, with remaining parts taken from reference TRBV7-2 and TRBJ2-1, reads GAGVSQSPSNKVTEKGKDVELRCDPISGHTALYWYRQSLGQGLEFLIYFQGNSAPDKSGLPSDRFSAERTGGSVSTLTIQRTQQEDSAVYLCASSLAWTSGYNEQFFGPGTRLTVL.

The chain employs TRBV5-1 and TRBJ2-3; 12 bases align to TRBD2. The CDR3 length is 15 residues. Germline CDR1 SGHRS, CDR2 YFSETQ. Unmatched junction bases numbered 6, after V lost 4 bases and J lost 6 bases. DNA for the CDR3: TGCGCCAGCAGCGAGCTAGCGGGAGGGGAGGATACGCAGTATTTT. This gives the protein CASSELAGGEDTQYF.

The chain joins TRBV28 to TRBJ1-1; D is perhaps TRBD1 (5 bases). The V end lost 4 bases, the J end lost 10 bases, and 10 bases lay between the germline ends. CDR1 and CDR2 (germline): MDHEN, SYDVKM. The CDR3 is made up of 11 amino acids. This chain's CDR3 is CASSYGTPAFF. CDR3 coding DNA: TGTGCCAGCAGTTACGGGACTCCAGCTTTCTTT.

The chain couples TRBV7-2 to TRBJ2-5; 7 nucleotides align to TRBD1. Germline CDR1 reads SGHTA; CDR2 reads FQGNSA. This CDR3 is built from 16 residues. Germline trimming cut 5 bases from V and 7 bases from J; bases unmatched to any gene: 16. For the CDR3, the DNA is TGTGCCAGCAGCCTAGAAGGGACAGCCTCCTTGGGGACCCAGTACTTC. Its translation is CASSLEGTASLGTQYF.

V usage is TRBV2 and J usage is TRBJ2-1; 7 bases map to TRBD1. The CDR3 is made up of 13 amino acids. V lost 6 bases and J lost 6; bases outside the gene matches: 5. Germline V gene lookup returns CDR1 SNHLY and CDR2 FYNNEI. The CDR3 DNA sequence: TGTGCCAGCAGGGTCGACAGGGTCAATGAGCAGTTCTTC. The encoded protein is CASRVDRVNEQFF. Full variable domain (missing parts from reference TRBV2 and TRBJ2-1): EPEVTQTPSHQVTQMGQEVILRCVPISNHLYFYWYRQILGQKVEFLVSFYNNEISEKSEIFDDQFSVERPDGSNFTLKIRSTKLEDSAMYFCASRVDRVNEQFFGPGTRLTVL.

The chain couples TRBV19 to TRBJ2-5; no firm D call. The CDR3 consists of 14 residues. Germline V gene sequence: CDR1 LNHDA, CDR2 SQIVND (reference sequence). V lost 3 bases to trimming and J lost 5 bases, with 13 bases between them. Here the CDR3 DNA reads TGTGCCAGTAGTATCGGTGCCGGTGTGGAGACCCAGTACTTC. Its translation is CASSIGAGVETQYF.

In its sample, this clone was seen a few times. The chain uses TRBV11-2 and TRBJ2-1; unclear D gene. This CDR3 is 13 amino acids long. The germline V gene has CDR1 SGHAT and CDR2 FQNNGV. Trimming took off 1 base at V and 6 bases at J, with 7 bases between the two ends. The CDR3: CASSLANSNEQFF. Here the CDR3 DNA reads TGTGCCAGCAGCTTAGCAAATAGCAATGAGCAGTTCTTC.

The chain uses TRBV5-4 and TRBJ2-1; TRBD1 matches at 7 bases. CDR1 is SGHNT and CDR2 is YYREEE in the germline V gene (reference sequence). The CDR3 spans 14 residues. V lost 3 bases to trimming and J lost 5 bases; unmatched junction nucleotides: 5. CDR3 amino acids: CASSSPTGNNEQFF. The CDR3 nucleotides read TGTGCCAGCAGCTCACCGACAGGGAACAATGAGCAGTTCTTC.

V is TRBV7-8 and J is TRBJ1-1; D remains ambiguous. V lost 1 base and J 10 bases, leaving 7 bases between the germline ends. This CDR3 is built from 11 residues. Germline CDR1 is SGHVS and CDR2 is FQNEAQ. The CDR3 reads CASSLGPGAFF. For the CDR3, the DNA is TGTGCCAGCAGCTTAGGTCCGGGAGCTTTCTTT.

This chain joins TRBV18 and TRBJ1-6; 7 bases map to TRBD1. With 5 bases clipped from V and 7 bases from J, the junction kept 17 bases outside the gene matches. In germline, CDR1 is KGHSH, CDR2 LQKENI. The CDR3 totals 18 residues. The CDR3 here is CASSRNSGQAEINSPLHF. The CDR3 nucleotides read TGTGCCAGCTCAAGGAATTCTGGACAGGCGGAGATAAATTCACCCCTCCACTTT.

The rearrangement joins TRBV5-4 to TRBJ2-1, with 13 bases lining up with TRBD2. The CDR3 spans 14 residues. With V trimmed by 4 bases and J by 10 bases, 5 bases remained unmatched. CDR1 is SGHNT and CDR2 is YYREEE in the germline V gene (reference sequence). CDR3 protein: CASSRGTSGTEQFF. The CDR3 region has the DNA TGTGCCAGCAGCAGAGGGACTAGCGGGACCGAGCAGTTCTTC.

In this sample, this clone turned up once. This sequence joins TRBV5-4 and TRBJ1-2; D perhaps matches TRBD1 (6 bases). The CDR3 runs to 13 residues. CDR1 SGHNT and CDR2 YYREEE come from the germline V gene (reference sequence). V gave up 5 bases and J gave up 3 bases, with 11 bases separating them. CDR3 bases: TGTGCCAGCAGTCCACAGGGAGACTATGGCTACACCTTC. Translating it yields CASSPQGDYGYTF.

The rearrangement joins TRBV7-2 to TRBJ2-7; possible D gene TRBD2, 5 bases. This CDR3 is 16 amino acids long. The germline gives CDR1 SGHTA, CDR2 FQGNSA. V lost 1 base to trimming and J lost 0 bases, with 13 bases between them. CDR3 region: CASSLVVGMSSYEQYF. The CDR3 DNA is TGTGCCAGCAGCTTAGTGGTCGGGATGAGCTCCTACGAGCAGTACTTC.

This rearrangement joins TRBV3-1 (or the pseudogene TRBV3-2) to TRBJ2-5; D not certain. The CDR3 consists of 14 residues. In germline, CDR1 is LGHDT, CDR2 YNNKEL (reference sequence). The V gene lost 4 bases and the J gene lost 0 bases, with 9 bases spanning the gap. CDR3 loop: CASSLHRYQETQYF. In DNA, the CDR3 is TGTGCCAGCAGCCTGCATCGGTACCAAGAGACCCAGTACTTC.

V usage is TRBV4-3 and J usage is TRBJ2-2, with no clear D. The CDR3 loop spans 13 amino acids. CDR1 is LGHNA and CDR2 is YSLEER in the germline V gene. V was clipped by 4 bases and J by 7 bases, with 10 bases between them. CDR3 residues: CASSRLVVGELFF. CDR3 in DNA: TGCGCCAGCAGCCGGCTAGTTGTCGGGGAGCTGTTTTTT.

Written as DNA, the CDR3 is TGTGCCAGCAGCCCGACTAGCGGAAGCACAGATACGCAGTATTTT. Translated: CASSPTSGSTDTQYF. The chain is built from TRBV6-2 or TRBV6-3 and TRBJ2-3; 9 bases line up with TRBD2. The CDR3 contains 15 residues. The V segment lost 6 bases and the J segment 0 bases; nucleotides outside the gene matches: 4. Germline V lookup: CDR1 MNHEY, CDR2 SVGEGT.

The chain combines TRBV4-1 with TRBJ2-5, with 7 nucleotides matching TRBD2. Germline assignment: CDR1 MGHRA and CDR2 YSYEKL. Germline trimming cut 4 bases from V and 4 bases from J; bases unmatched to any gene: 18. CDR3 length: 18 residues. Written as DNA, the CDR3 is TGCGCCAGCAGCCTCGGGTGGGCGCAGTCCGCGGGAGCAGAGACCCAGTACTTC. This translates into CASSLGWAQSAGAETQYF.

The chain recombines TRBV10-3 with TRBJ1-1, with 11 bases aligning to TRBD1. CDR3 length equals 15 residues. V lost 6 bases, J lost 7 bases, and 10 bases stayed unmatched. The V gene's germline CDR1 is ENHRY and CDR2 SYGVKD. In DNA, the CDR3 is TGTGCCATCAGAGCGGACAGGGGGCTCTTGGTTGAAGCTTTCTTT. It is translated as CAIRADRGLLVEAFF.

V and J are TRBV4-3 and TRBJ2-7; no firm D call. The V gene's germline CDR1 is LGHNA and CDR2 YSLEER. The V end was cut by 0 bases, the J end by 2 bases, with 17 bases between. The CDR3 has 17 residues. The CDR3 spells CASSQDSVSKLPYEQYF. CDR3 DNA sequence: TGCGCCAGCAGCCAAGATTCGGTTAGCAAGCTGCCCTACGAGCAGTACTTC.